The present T cell receptor beta chain was sequenced within a study of CD8 T cells in Susac syndrome. Study-wide background: The sequenced Susac syndrome patients included five or six who had clinically active disease and roughly 8 who were in remission. Blood was drawn from patients with Susac syndrome. At that point, they were therapy-naive, on corticosteroids, or on intravenous immunoglobulin alone. Study-level findings and limits: Peak Susac CD8+ clonal expansion was seen in TEMRA cells and active patients.

Sequencing of TCR beta was performed on blood CD8+ T cells and on blood CD4+ T cells. RNA was extracted with the RNeasy kit, and a quantity of roughly 0.45 to 1 ug was reverse transcribed using random hexamers. TCRdb recomputed calls from the immunoSEQ multiplex PCR reads with MiXCR, one row per CDR3 protein. The data show 75,000 or so distinct CDR3 sequences, with about 93% seen just once and approximately 0.94% held by the top ten. Remarks on this clonotype: What it binds is not known.

The sequence derives from a human donor with Susac syndrome. The sequenced material came from CD8+ T cells from PBMCs.

For the CDR3, the DNA is TGTGCCAGCTCACCAGGGACAGGCTTAAGCGTGAACACTGAAGCTTTCTTT. It is translated as CASSPGTGLSVNTEAFF. V usage is TRBV18 and J usage is TRBJ1-1; 8 positions agree with TRBD1. Germline V gives CDR1 KGHSH, CDR2 LQKENI. V gave up 2 bases and J gave up 0 bases; unmatched junction bases: 8. The CDR3 contains 17 residues.